The 5 T cell receptor beta chains below were found in one sample sequenced in a study of T-cell reconstitution after alpha-beta-depleted transplantation in children (dated by TCRdb to 2016 to 2017). The library was obtained by PCR. The sample was run on an Illumina HiSeq 2500. Molecular barcoding was employed in the preparation of TCR libraries, with unique molecular identifiers being used to normalize TCRbeta repertoire quantification. TCRdb reanalyzed the raw reads on its own, using fastp at Q25 for trimming and MiXCR for clone calling, and kept in-frame beta chains. Rows merge per CDR3 protein into single entries with the most common DNA and genes. This sample holds about 440,000 distinct CDR3 sequences; around 46% were observed only once. The ten top clones hold under 35% of the sample. Reading the label with the study, this specimen's treatment or condition is: allogeneic hematopoietic cell transplantation with graft depleted of TCRalphabeta T cells and CD19 B cells.

Sequenced here: PBMCs, sampled before TCRalphabeta/CD19-depleted stem cell transplant. The receptors come from a girl aged 2 to 10 with aplastic anemia, due to receive a stem cell transplant.

This clonotype was seen a handful of times. The gene calls are TRBV20-1 and TRBJ1-3, with a tentative D call TRBD1 (5 bases). CDR1 DFQATT and CDR2 SNEGSKA come from the germline V gene (reference sequence). The CDR3 runs 14 residues. V shed 6 bases and J shed 3 bases, with 15 bases lying between them. DNA for the CDR3: TGCAGTGCAGCAGCGACAGATCGTGGAAACACCATATATTTT. Protein: CSAAATDRGNTIYF.

In its sample, this clonotype was seen once. The chain employs TRBV5-1 and TRBJ2-1; a possible D gene is TRBD2 (5 bases). V lost 3 bases and J lost 7, with 20 bases in between. The CDR3 runs 16 residues. Germline CDR1 reads SGHRS; CDR2 reads YFSETQ. CDR3 nucleotides: TGCGCCAGCAGCTCTGCTGCTCGGACTCTCGGGAATGAGCAGTTCTTC. As protein: CASSSAARTLGNEQFF.

In this sample, this clonotype turned up once. This clone may be a read error of a much larger clone one base away. V usage is TRBV4-1 and J usage is TRBJ2-7, with 9 bases identical to TRBD1. J was trimmed by 4 bases and V by 1 base; bases with no gene match: 5. Germline values: CDR1 MGHRA, CDR2 YSYEKL. The length of the CDR3 is 15 residues. The CDR3 region is CASSQGTGDSYEQYF. DNA for the CDR3: TGCGCCAGCAGCCAAGGGACAGGGGACAGTTACGAGCAGTACTTC.

This clonotype was counted a single time. The chain uses TRBV29-1 and TRBJ2-3; tentatively, D is TRBD2 (5 bases). This CDR3 is 13 amino acids long. Germline-derived CDR1 and CDR2 are SQVTM and ANQGSEA. Trimming took off 7 bases at V and 2 bases at J, with 13 bases between the two ends. The CDR3 DNA reads as TGCAGCGCTGGAGGAAGATTCACAGATACGCAGTATTTT. Its translation is CSAGGRFTDTQYF.

This clonotype appeared a few times. This sequence joins TRBV3-1 and TRBJ2-1, with TRBD2 identical over 9 bases. In germline, CDR1 is LGHDT, CDR2 YNNKEL (reference sequence). This CDR3 comprises 15 residues. V lost 3 bases and J lost 7; bases outside the gene matches: 7. The DNA of the CDR3 is TGTGCCAGCAGCCACCGGACTAGCGCCCGGAATGAGCAGTTCTTC. Translated: CASSHRTSARNEQFF.